Included here is one T cell receptor (beta chain) sequence, with context. V lost 5 bases and J lost 4; bases outside the gene matches: 6. CDR1 SGHTA and CDR2 FQGNSA come from the germline V gene. This CDR3 has 15 amino acids. The data were produced by immunoSEQ multiplex PCR, yet TCRdb's version contains in-frame clones alone and is incomplete. Of some 400,000 clones in the sample, around 86% were seen once. These data originate in a study of blood T cell repertoires in COVID-19. Turning to the study itself: COVID-19 samples from acute and convalescent phases originated in the United States, Italy and Spain. Nucleic acid was either cDNA or gDNA, and it came from T cells, B-cell-depleted T cells, or PBMCs.

The sample comprised peripheral blood. The receptor was isolated from a human donor in a cohort sampled during active COVID-19. The chain recombines TRBV7-2 with TRBJ2-3, with 10 bases fitting TRBD2. In DNA, the CDR3 is TGTGCCAGCAGCCCCAGGCTAGCGGGGGCAGATACGCAGTATTTT. This gives the protein CASSPRLAGADTQYF.